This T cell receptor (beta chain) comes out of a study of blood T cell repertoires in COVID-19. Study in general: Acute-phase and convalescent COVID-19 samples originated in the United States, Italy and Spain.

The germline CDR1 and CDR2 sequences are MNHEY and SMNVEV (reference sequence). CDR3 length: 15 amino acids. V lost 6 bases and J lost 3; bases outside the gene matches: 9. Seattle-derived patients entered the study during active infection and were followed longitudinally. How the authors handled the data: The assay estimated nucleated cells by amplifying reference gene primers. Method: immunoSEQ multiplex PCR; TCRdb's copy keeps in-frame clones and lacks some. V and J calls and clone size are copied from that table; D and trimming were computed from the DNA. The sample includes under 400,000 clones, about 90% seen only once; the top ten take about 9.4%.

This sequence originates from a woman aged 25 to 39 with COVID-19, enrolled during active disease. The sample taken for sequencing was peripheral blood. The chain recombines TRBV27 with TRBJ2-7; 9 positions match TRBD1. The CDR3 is CASSPTGGAGYEQYF. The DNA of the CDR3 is TGTGCCAGCAGCCCAACAGGGGGCGCTGGCTACGAGCAGTACTTC.